The present TCR beta chain was sequenced within a study of cytotoxic CD8 clonotypes in ibrutinib-treated CLL. Study as a whole: Sequencing produced an average of roughly 230,000 productive templates and 94,082 productive rearrangements per sample. General observations from the study: Private clonotypes, not public ones, expanded at ibrutinib response. Baseline clonality, higher than in age-matched healthy donors, tracked circulating CD8+ T-cell counts.

With 2 bases clipped from V and 5 bases from J, the junction kept 3 bases outside the gene matches. The CDR3 is 13 residues long. Germline V lookup: CDR1 SGHRS, CDR2 YFSETQ. For this clone: Its antigen is undetermined.

Clones were sequenced by immunoSEQ multiplex PCR, and TCRdb holds only the in-frame ones, with some missing. The repertoire includes hundreds of thousands of clones, more than 65% of them detected once, and 5% to 7% sits in the top ten. The chain has TRBV5-1 and TRBJ2-5; 7 bases are a match to TRBD1. This clonotype was obtained from a human donor with chronic lymphocytic leukemia. The sequenced sample was PBMCs, obtained before ibrutinib treatment. The CDR3 DNA reads TGCGCCAGCAGCTTTACAGGGGAGGAGACCCAGTACTTC. Translated: CASSFTGEETQYF.